A selection of T cell receptor beta chains follows, all from one sample in a study of T cells in Graves' hyperthyroidism and ophthalmopathy. TCRdb re-analysed the multiplex PCR reads in MiXCR, keeping a single row per CDR3 protein. The sample has some 400,000 distinct CDR3 sequences, approximately 15% seen once; the top ten hold 20%. The sequenced sample was blood. These receptors were taken from a man aged 25-45 years with Graves' hyperthyroidism that later progressed to Graves' ophthalmopathy. The CDR3 runs from the conserved cysteine through the conserved F or W. D genes are given only for firm matches. A clone size is listed for some rows: how often the clone was seen (once, few, many), or a class if it is expanded.

j_call d_call clone_size v_call cdr3_aa cdr3_nt
TRBJ1-2 - many TRBV28 CASSLGVAYTF TGTGCCAGCAGTTTGGGGGTAGCCTACACCTTC
TRBJ1-6 - - TRBV6-5 CASSYSPAPYNSPLHF TGTGCCAGCAGTTACTCTCCGGCGCCCTATAATTCACCCCTCCACTTT
TRBJ2-1 - - TRBV19 CACSRGQGGYEQFF TGTGCCTGCTCGAGGGGGCAGGGAGGATATGAGCAGTTCTTC
TRBJ2-3 - many TRBV5-6 CASSLDQPTDTQYF TGTGCCAGCAGCTTGGATCAGCCCACAGATACGCAGTATTTT
TRBJ2-7 - many TRBV30 CAWSGNRVTYEQYF TGTGCCTGGAGTGGCAACAGGGTAACCTACGAGCAGTACTTC
TRBJ1-4 - - TRBV7-9 CASGHEKLFF TGTGCCAGCGGTCATGAAAAACTGTTTTTT
TRBJ1-5 TRBD1 many TRBV10-3 CAISGTGKNQPQHF TGTGCCATCAGTGGGACAGGGAAGAACCAGCCCCAGCATTTT
TRBJ2-1 TRBD1 many TRBV7-6 CASNTQGISYNEQFF TGTGCCAGCAACACACAGGGGATCTCCTACAATGAGCAGTTCTTC
TRBJ1-2 - many TRBV5-1 CASSLARGEGYTF TGCGCCAGCAGCTTGGCCAGAGGGGAGGGCTACACCTTC
TRBJ1-5 - many TRBV28 CASSWGPSNQPQHF TGTGCCAGCAGCTGGGGCCCTAGCAATCAGCCCCAGCATTTT
TRBJ2-1 - few TRBV7-9 CASSCPPQLVCEQFF TGTGCCAGCAGCTGCCCCCCTCAACTAGTATGTGAGCAGTTCTTC
TRBJ1-5 - few TRBV10-2 CASSGTHSNQPQHF TGCGCCAGCAGCGGGACACATAGCAATCAGCCCCAGCATTTT
TRBJ2-5 TRBD2 many TRBV20-1 CSARLPRRGGKETQYF TGCAGTGCTAGACTTCCTCGACGGGGGGGAAAAGAGACCCAGTACTTC
TRBJ1-2 TRBD1 many TRBV28 CASTSPGQGANYGYTF TGTGCCAGCACCTCCCCGGGACAGGGGGCAAACTATGGCTACACCTTC
TRBJ2-6 TRBD2 - TRBV5-1 CASSPWGGDSGANVLTF TGCGCCAGCTCCCCTTGGGGGGGGGACTCTGGGGCCAACGTCCTGACTTTC
TRBJ2-7 - few TRBV7-9 CASSLIRGEQYF TGTGCCAGCAGCTTAATTCGCGGCGAGCAGTACTTC
TRBJ2-1 TRBD2 - TRBV7-8 CASSLDLAGAPYNEQFF TGTGCCAGCAGCTTAGACCTAGCGGGGGCTCCTTACAATGAGCAGTTCTTC
TRBJ2-1 - few TRBV6-2/TRBV6-3 CASHSRGSEQFF TGTGCCAGCCACTCCCGGGGCAGTGAGCAGTTCTTC
TRBJ2-1 - many TRBV20-1 CSARDQGRNEQFF TGCAGTGCTAGAGATCAGGGTAGGAATGAGCAGTTCTTC
TRBJ2-1 TRBD2 many TRBV2 CASCRLSGGTNEQFF TGTGCCAGCTGCCGGCTTAGCGGGGGGACCAATGAGCAGTTCTTC
TRBJ1-2 TRBD1 many TRBV25-1 CASSDTDRGNYGYTF TGTGCCAGCAGTGACACGGACAGGGGTAACTATGGCTACACCTTC
TRBJ2-5 TRBD2 many TRBV28 CASSKLAGGLFRETQYF TGTGCCAGCAGTAAACTAGCGGGGGGGCTTTTTAGAGAGACCCAGTACTTC
TRBJ2-1 TRBD2 many TRBV6-1 CASSPIHGGGSYNEQFF TGTGCCAGCAGCCCTATTCACGGGGGGGGCTCCTACAATGAGCAGTTCTTC
TRBJ2-4 TRBD1 - TRBV2 CASSGQGGAKNIQYF TGTGCCAGCAGCGGACAGGGAGGTGCCAAAAACATTCAGTACTTC
TRBJ1-2 - few TRBV4-1 CASSHQGTNYGYTF TGCGCCAGCAGCCACCAGGGGACCAACTATGGCTACACCTTC
TRBJ2-1 TRBD2 many TRBV12-3/TRBV12-4 CASSLVGGGRYNEQFF TGTGCCAGCAGTTTAGTAGGCGGGGGGCGTTACAATGAGCAGTTCTTC